This T cell receptor beta chain was identified during a study of T cell responses to AZD1222 COVID-19 vaccine. Findings and caveats of the study: A rise in Spike-specific TCR breadth and depth followed two AZD1222 doses. Spike-spanning, vaccine-associated CD4 TCRs were dominant at 160-218 and 743-854. Unmutated variant regions are reportedly the target of nearly half of TCRs that are spike-specific. White British ancestry dominated among donors, who included more females, and clonal diversity was possibly underestimated.

On this clone itself: Its antigen is still unknown.

This CDR3 has 16 residues. V shed 5 bases and J shed 0 bases, with 11 bases lying between them. CDR1 is LGHNT and CDR2 is FRNRAP in the germline V gene. The assay was immunoSEQ multiplex PCR, and TCRdb's table has in-frame clones only and misses some. The table includes some 90,000 clones, 65% to 90% detected once. The chain uses TRBV12-5 and TRBJ2-6, with unresolved D. The specimen comprised peripheral blood, sampled on day 0 of AZD1222 vaccination. This TCR derives from an adult in good health. The chain's CDR3 is CASGLQLTSGANVLTF. The CDR3 bases are TGTGCTAGTGGTCTACAGCTCACCTCTGGGGCCAACGTCCTGACTTTC.